A selection of T cell receptor beta chains follows, all from one sample in a study of blood T cell repertoires in COVID-19. Data came from immunoSEQ multiplex PCR; TCRdb stores just in-frame clones and leaves some out. Of 30,000 to 40,000 clones listed, about two thirds are singletons. Sequenced sample: peripheral blood. These receptors were obtained from a man in his 70s with COVID-19, enrolled during active disease. The CDR3 runs from the conserved cysteine through the conserved F or W. The order of the fields is V gene, J gene, CDR3 protein.

v_gene: TRBV2; j_gene: TRBJ2-2; CDR3aa: CASSPFAGGPTGELFF
v_gene: TRBV3-1/TRBV3-2; j_gene: TRBJ1-1; CDR3aa: CASSQDPTGLSEAFF
v_gene: TRBV5-4; j_gene: TRBJ2-2; CDR3aa: CASSPGQVYNGELFF
v_gene: TRBV6-5; j_gene: TRBJ1-1; CDR3aa: CASIQGSNTEAFF
v_gene: TRBV7-6; j_gene: TRBJ2-1; CDR3aa: CASSLGSPHSGFSSYNEQFF
v_gene: TRBV18; j_gene: TRBJ1-1; CDR3aa: CASSPGDPASTEAFF
v_gene: TRBV3-1/TRBV3-2; j_gene: TRBJ1-3; CDR3aa: CASSHVGTDGDTIYF
v_gene: TRBV20-1; j_gene: TRBJ2-7; CDR3aa: CSAARTREQYF
v_gene: TRBV6-5; j_gene: TRBJ2-2; CDR3aa: CASSYYATGITGELFF
v_gene: TRBV18; j_gene: TRBJ1-2; CDR3aa: CASSDRDIGYTF
v_gene: TRBV6-5; j_gene: TRBJ1-5; CDR3aa: CASSSPGGYSNQPQHF
v_gene: TRBV19; j_gene: TRBJ2-1; CDR3aa: CASSSGGRAYNEQFF
v_gene: TRBV12-5; j_gene: TRBJ1-2; CDR3aa: CASGFQQGMANYGYTF
v_gene: TRBV11-3; j_gene: TRBJ2-3; CDR3aa: CASSAGQGDADTQYF
v_gene: TRBV6-1; j_gene: TRBJ2-7; CDR3aa: CASSELAGAPGYF
v_gene: TRBV6-5; j_gene: TRBJ2-7; CDR3aa: CASSYGRDGYEQYF
v_gene: TRBV6-2/TRBV6-3; j_gene: TRBJ1-1; CDR3aa: CASSYRQTGPNTEAFF
v_gene: TRBV5-1; j_gene: TRBJ2-2; CDR3aa: CASSLRTSGRGTGELFF
v_gene: TRBV7-9; j_gene: TRBJ1-4; CDR3aa: CASTPGTSNEKLFF
v_gene: TRBV2; j_gene: TRBJ1-5; CDR3aa: CASSMGQGARQPQHF
v_gene: TRBV10-3; j_gene: TRBJ2-7; CDR3aa: CAISETAYEQYF
v_gene: TRBV2; j_gene: TRBJ2-2; CDR3aa: CASRPTGTGELFF
v_gene: TRBV19; j_gene: TRBJ2-1; CDR3aa: CASRHWTSGRGDEQFF
v_gene: TRBV6-5; j_gene: TRBJ1-1; CDR3aa: CASRDTQGTRAFF
v_gene: TRBV6-1; j_gene: TRBJ1-5; CDR3aa: CASSERWGRGDYSNQPQHF
v_gene: TRBV4-3; j_gene: TRBJ2-7; CDR3aa: CASSQAKTYEQYF
v_gene: TRBV5-1; j_gene: TRBJ1-2; CDR3aa: CASSSGTGSYGYTF
v_gene: TRBV19; j_gene: TRBJ2-7; CDR3aa: CASTPGYGTYEQYF
v_gene: TRBV29-1; j_gene: TRBJ1-2; CDR3aa: CSVVSGNYGYTF
v_gene: TRBV16; j_gene: TRBJ1-1; CDR3aa: CASSPDWPGGSTEAFF
v_gene: TRBV7-8; j_gene: TRBJ1-4; CDR3aa: CASRADTGLNEKLFF
v_gene: TRBV29-1; j_gene: TRBJ1-2; CDR3aa: CSVEGAGQLYGYTF
v_gene: TRBV6-6; j_gene: TRBJ1-5; CDR3aa: CASSYSGRGNQPQHF